This T cell receptor beta chain derives from a study of blood T cell repertoires in COVID-19. This CDR3 has 13 residues. After removal of 5 bases from V and 3 bases from J, the junction contained 3 bases not matched to a gene. Germline assignment: CDR1 SEHNR and CDR2 FQNEAQ (reference sequence). The authors' processing: For nucleated cells, counts were estimated from reference gene primer amplification. Using immunoSEQ multiplex PCR, the repertoire was profiled, and TCRdb retains in-frame clones only, with some absent. V, J and clone size were drawn from that table, and D and trimming were deduced from the DNA. This table has 300,000 or so clones, approximately 86% appearing once.

The TCR was taken from a man in his 70s with acute or convalescent COVID-19. Sequenced material: peripheral blood. The J gene is TRBJ2-7, the V gene TRBV7-9; 8 bases align to TRBD2. CDR3 bases: TGTGCCAGCAGCCCAGGGACTAGCTACGAGCAGTACTTC. This gives the protein CASSPGTSYEQYF.